The rows below give T cell receptor beta chains drawn from one sample of a study of blood T cell repertoires in COVID-19. Repertoires were generated with immunoSEQ multiplex PCR, while TCRdb's copy carries only in-frame clones and drops some. The sample records some 180,000 clones, 79% being singletons. The material sequenced was PBMCs or T cells enriched from blood (not recorded which). The receptors originated from a woman aged 70 to 79 in a cohort exposed to, infected with or recovered from COVID-19 (not recorded which). CDR3s include the opening cysteine and the closing phenylalanine or tryptophan. D genes are given only for firm matches. Only some rows state a clone size, as once, few, many or a class for expanded clones.

D gene	V gene	clone size	J gene	CDR3 protein	CDR3 DNA
NA	TRBV28	many	TRBJ2-2	CASSLILGGNTGELFF	TGTGCCAGCAGTTTAATTCTAGGGGGGAACACCGGGGAGCTGTTTTTT
NA	TRBV18	NA	TRBJ2-1	CASSPPGEQFF	TGTGCCAGCTCACCACCCGGTGAGCAGTTCTTC
NA	TRBV18	NA	TRBJ1-1	CASSLGQLRNTEAFF	TGTGCCAGCTCACTAGGACAGCTTAGGAACACTGAAGCTTTCTTT
NA	TRBV5-1	NA	TRBJ2-5	CASSLGLRDQETQYF	TGCGCCAGCAGCTTGGGTTTGAGGGACCAAGAGACCCAGTACTTC
NA	TRBV28	few	TRBJ1-1	CASSPQGTEAFF	TGTGCCAGCAGCCCACAGGGAACTGAAGCTTTCTTT
TRBD1	TRBV24-1	NA	TRBJ2-3	CATSDPGQGASDTQYF	TGTGCCACCAGTGACCCGGGGCAGGGGGCATCAGATACGCAGTATTTT
NA	TRBV7-9	NA	TRBJ2-5	CASSLSLGGAETQYF	TGTGCCAGCAGCTTAAGTCTGGGGGGAGCAGAGACCCAGTACTTC
NA	TRBV18	once	TRBJ2-3	CASSPRQGFTDTQYF	TGTGCCAGCTCACCACGGCAGGGTTTTACAGATACGCAGTATTTT
NA	TRBV19	NA	TRBJ2-3	CASSSSVTDTQYF	TGTGCCAGTAGTTCTTCGGTAACAGATACGCAGTATTTT
NA	TRBV27	few	TRBJ1-1	CASSLYGGANTEAFF	TGTGCCAGCAGTTTATATGGGGGGGCGAACACTGAAGCTTTCTTT
NA	TRBV5-8	NA	TRBJ1-2	CASSLGAWEAGYTF	TGTGCCAGCAGCTTGGGGGCTTGGGAGGCTGGCTACACCTTC
NA	TRBV2	NA	TRBJ2-4	CASTQGNAKNIQYF	TGTGCCAGCACCCAGGGAAACGCCAAAAACATTCAGTACTTC
NA	TRBV4-2	few	TRBJ2-3	CASSQKGGMRADTQYF	TGTGCCAGCAGCCAAAAGGGGGGGATGAGGGCAGATACGCAGTATTTT
TRBD1	TRBV5-6	NA	TRBJ1-1	CASSRDRDAEAFF	TGTGCCAGCAGCCGGGACAGGGACGCTGAAGCTTTCTTT
NA	TRBV4-1	NA	TRBJ1-2	CASSQAGNHYGYTF	TGCGCCAGCAGCCAAGCCGGGAACCACTATGGCTACACCTTC
NA	TRBV11-2	NA	TRBJ1-4	CASSLAHLQGATNEKLFF	TGTGCCAGCAGCTTAGCTCACCTACAGGGTGCAACTAATGAAAAACTGTTTTTT
TRBD2	TRBV3-1/TRBV3-2	NA	TRBJ2-1	CASKSGSGSDEQFF	TGTGCCAGCAAATCTGGTAGCGGGAGTGATGAGCAGTTCTTC